This T cell receptor beta chain originates from a study of chemoradiotherapy in HPV16-positive cancers. Notes on the study in general: During treatment, candidate HPV-specific clones and E7-related motifs expanded in tumor.

TCRdb keeps only in-frame clones here, not all; method: immunoSEQ multiplex PCR. This table holds some 70,000 clones, more than 70% found once. Remarks on this clone: The antigen remains undetermined.

The germline gives CDR1 MDHEN, CDR2 SYDVKM. The CDR3 covers 11 residues. Trimming shortened V by 2 bases and J by 7 bases, and 5 bases separated the two germline ends. V usage is TRBV28 and J usage is TRBJ2-5; the D is unclear. Sequences were derived from blood, sampled from a patient who underwent chemoradiotherapy. The clonotype comes from a human donor with HPV-associated anogenital cancer. The CDR3 here is CASSLGVTQYF. The CDR3 DNA reads TGTGCCAGCAGTTTAGGCGTGACCCAGTACTTC.